The following is a TCR beta chain sequence with its context. This sample was taken from a study of OX40 agonist ivuxolimab in advanced cancers. Study summary: In this cohort, patients received ivuxolimab, an agonistic anti-OX40 (CD134) antibody. Every 2 weeks, patients got intravenous ivuxolimab at one of six dose levels (0.01-10 mg/kg). Partial responses were achieved by three patients, one with hepatocellular carcinoma and two with cutaneous melanoma. A male proportion of 82.7% was recorded, with mean age about 54 years and range roughly 23 to 79.

The length of the CDR3 is 17 residues. CDR1 and CDR2 from the germline V gene are MNHEY and SMNVEV (reference sequence). Trimming removed 1 base from V and 1 base from J, with 16 bases in between. Repertoires were generated with immunoSEQ multiplex PCR, while TCRdb's copy carries only in-frame clones and drops some. The data show 60,000 to 100,000 clones, with 85% to 95% seen just once and 11% held by the top ten. The sequence was obtained from an adult with an advanced solid tumor such as melanoma, head and neck, liver or kidney cancer. The genes are TRBV27 and TRBJ1-1, with D unclear. Sequencing was performed on CD4+ or CD8+ T cells sorted from blood, taken in a trial of the OX40 agonist ivuxolimab. DNA of the CDR3: TGTGCCAGCAGTTTATTATTTGAGGACGCCTCGAACACTGAAGCTTTCTTT. Translation: CASSLLFEDASNTEAFF.